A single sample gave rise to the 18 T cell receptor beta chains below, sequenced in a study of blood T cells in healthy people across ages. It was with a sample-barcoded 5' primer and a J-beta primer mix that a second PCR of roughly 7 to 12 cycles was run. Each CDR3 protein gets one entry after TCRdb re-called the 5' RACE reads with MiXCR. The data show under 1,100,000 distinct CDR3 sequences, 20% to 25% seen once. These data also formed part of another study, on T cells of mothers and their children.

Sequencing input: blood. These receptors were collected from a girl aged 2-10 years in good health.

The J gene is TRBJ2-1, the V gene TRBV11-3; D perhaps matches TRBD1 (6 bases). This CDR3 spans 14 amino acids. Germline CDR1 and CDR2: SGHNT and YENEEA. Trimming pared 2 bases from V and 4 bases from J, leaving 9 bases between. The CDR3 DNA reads TGTGCCAGCAGCTTATTCAGGGGATACAATGAGCAGTTCTTC. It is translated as CASSLFRGYNEQFF.

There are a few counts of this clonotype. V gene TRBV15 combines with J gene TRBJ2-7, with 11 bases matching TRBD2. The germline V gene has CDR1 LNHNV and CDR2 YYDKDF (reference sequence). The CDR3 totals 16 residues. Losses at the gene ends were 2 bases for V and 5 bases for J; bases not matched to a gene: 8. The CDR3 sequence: CATSRNPTLAGDEQYF. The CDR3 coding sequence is TGTGCCACCAGCAGAAACCCTACACTAGCGGGAGACGAGCAGTACTTC.

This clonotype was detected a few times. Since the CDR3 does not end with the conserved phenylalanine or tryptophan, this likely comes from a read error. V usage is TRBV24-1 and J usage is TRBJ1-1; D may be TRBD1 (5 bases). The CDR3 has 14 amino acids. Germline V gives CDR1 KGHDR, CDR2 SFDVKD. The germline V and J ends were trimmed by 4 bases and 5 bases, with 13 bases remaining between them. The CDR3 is CATSEGGETTEAFL. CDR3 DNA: TGTGCCACCAGTGAGGGAGGGGAGACAACTGAAGCTTTCCTT.

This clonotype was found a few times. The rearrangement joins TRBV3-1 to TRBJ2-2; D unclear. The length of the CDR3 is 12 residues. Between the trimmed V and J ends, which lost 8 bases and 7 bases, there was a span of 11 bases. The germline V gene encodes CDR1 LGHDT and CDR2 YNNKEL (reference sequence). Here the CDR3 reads CASDGNHGELFF. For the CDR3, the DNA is TGTGCCAGCGATGGTAATCACGGGGAGCTGTTTTTT. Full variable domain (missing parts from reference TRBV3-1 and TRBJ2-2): DTAVSQTPKYLVTQMGNDKSIKCEQNLGHDTMYWYKQDSKKFLKIMFSYNNKELIINETVPNRFSPKSPDKAHLNLHINSLELGDSAVYFCASDGNHGELFFGEGSRLTVL.

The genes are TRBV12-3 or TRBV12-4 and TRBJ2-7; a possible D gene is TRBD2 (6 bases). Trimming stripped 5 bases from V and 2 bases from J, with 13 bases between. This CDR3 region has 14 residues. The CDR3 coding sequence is TGTGCCAGCAGTCCCGGGTGGGGGGCCTACGAGCAGTACTTC. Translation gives CASSPGWGAYEQYF.

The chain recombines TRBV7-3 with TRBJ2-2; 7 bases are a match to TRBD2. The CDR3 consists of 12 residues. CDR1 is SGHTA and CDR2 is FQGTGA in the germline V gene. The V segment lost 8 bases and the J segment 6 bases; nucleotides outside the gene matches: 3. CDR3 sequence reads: CASSGLSGELFF. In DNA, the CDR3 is TGTGCCAGCTCGGGACTATCCGGGGAGCTGTTTTTT.

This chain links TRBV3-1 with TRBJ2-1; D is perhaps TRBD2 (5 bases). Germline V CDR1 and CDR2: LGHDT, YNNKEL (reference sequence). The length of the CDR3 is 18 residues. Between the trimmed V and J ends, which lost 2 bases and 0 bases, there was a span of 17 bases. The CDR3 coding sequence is TGTGCCAGCAGCCAACCAGGCTCTAAGCGGAGCTCCTACAATGAGCAGTTCTTC. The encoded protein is CASSQPGSKRSSYNEQFF.

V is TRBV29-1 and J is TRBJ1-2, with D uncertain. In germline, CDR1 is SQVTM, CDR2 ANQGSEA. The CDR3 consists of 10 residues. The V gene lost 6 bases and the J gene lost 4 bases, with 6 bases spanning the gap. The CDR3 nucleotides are TGCAGCGTAACACCCTATGGCTACACCTTC. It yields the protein CSVTPYGYTF.

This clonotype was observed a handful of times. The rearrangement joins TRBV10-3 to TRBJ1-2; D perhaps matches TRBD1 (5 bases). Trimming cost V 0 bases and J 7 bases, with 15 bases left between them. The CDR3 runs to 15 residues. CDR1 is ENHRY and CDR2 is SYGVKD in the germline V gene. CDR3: CAISESSGGDPGYTF. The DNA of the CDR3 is TGTGCCATCAGTGAGTCGTCGGGCGGGGACCCTGGCTACACCTTC.

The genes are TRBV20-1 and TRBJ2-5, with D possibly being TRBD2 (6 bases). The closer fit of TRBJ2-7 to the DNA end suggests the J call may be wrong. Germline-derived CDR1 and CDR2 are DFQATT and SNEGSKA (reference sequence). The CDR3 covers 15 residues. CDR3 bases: TGCAGTGCTAGGATTATAGCTAGCGCAGACTACGAGCAGTACTTC. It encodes CSARIIASADYEQYF.

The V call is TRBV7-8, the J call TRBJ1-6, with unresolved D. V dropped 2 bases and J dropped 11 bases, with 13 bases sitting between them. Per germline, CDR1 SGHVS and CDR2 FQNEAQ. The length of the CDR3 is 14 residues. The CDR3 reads CASSLLAAAPPLHF. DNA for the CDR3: TGTGCCAGCAGCTTACTCGCTGCGGCGCCACCCCTCCACTTT.

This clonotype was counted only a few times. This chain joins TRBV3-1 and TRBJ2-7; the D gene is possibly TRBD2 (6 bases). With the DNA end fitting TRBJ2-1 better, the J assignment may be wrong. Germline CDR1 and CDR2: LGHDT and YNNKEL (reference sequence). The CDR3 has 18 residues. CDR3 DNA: TGTGCCAGCAGCCTCATTAGCGCGGAGGGCCACGTATCCAATGAGCAGTTCTTC. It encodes CASSLISAEGHVSNEQFF.

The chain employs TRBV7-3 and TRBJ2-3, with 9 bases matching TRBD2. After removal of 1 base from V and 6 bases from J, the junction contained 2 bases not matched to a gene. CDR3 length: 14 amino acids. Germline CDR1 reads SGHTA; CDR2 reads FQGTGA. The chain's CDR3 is CASSLIAGADTQYF. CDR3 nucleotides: TGTGCCAGCAGCTTAATAGCGGGGGCGGATACGCAGTATTTT.

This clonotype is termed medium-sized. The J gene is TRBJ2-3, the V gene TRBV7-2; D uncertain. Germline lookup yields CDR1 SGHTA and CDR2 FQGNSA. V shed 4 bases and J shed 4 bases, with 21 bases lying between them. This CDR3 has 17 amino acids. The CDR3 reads CASSSPQGPQEADTQYF. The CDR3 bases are TGTGCCAGCAGCTCACCACAAGGCCCCCAGGAAGCAGATACGCAGTATTTT.

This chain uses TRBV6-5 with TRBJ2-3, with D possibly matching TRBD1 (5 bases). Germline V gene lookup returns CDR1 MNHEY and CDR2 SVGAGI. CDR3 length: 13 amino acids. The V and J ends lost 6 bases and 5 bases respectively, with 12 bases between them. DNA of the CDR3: TGTGCCAGCAGCGGCAGGGCGAGAGATACGCAGTATTTT. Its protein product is CASSGRARDTQYF.

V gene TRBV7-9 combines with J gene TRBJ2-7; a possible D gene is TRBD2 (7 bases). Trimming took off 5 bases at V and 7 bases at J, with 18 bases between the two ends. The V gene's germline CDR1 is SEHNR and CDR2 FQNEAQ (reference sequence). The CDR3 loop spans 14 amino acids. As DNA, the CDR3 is TGTGCCAGCAGCCCCTCTGGGGGGGCGCGGGAGCAGTACTTC. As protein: CASSPSGGAREQYF.

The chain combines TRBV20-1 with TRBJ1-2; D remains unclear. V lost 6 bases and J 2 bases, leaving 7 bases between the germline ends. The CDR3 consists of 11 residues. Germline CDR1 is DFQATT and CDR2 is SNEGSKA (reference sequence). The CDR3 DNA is TGCAGTGCATCCTCAAACTATGGCTACACCTTC. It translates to CSASSNYGYTF.

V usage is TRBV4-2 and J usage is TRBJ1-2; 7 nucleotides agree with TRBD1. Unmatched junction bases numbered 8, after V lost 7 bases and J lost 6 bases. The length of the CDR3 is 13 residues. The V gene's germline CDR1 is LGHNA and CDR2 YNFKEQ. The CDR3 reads CASTSGTEDGYTF. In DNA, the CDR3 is TGTGCCAGCACCTCCGGGACAGAGGATGGCTACACCTTC.